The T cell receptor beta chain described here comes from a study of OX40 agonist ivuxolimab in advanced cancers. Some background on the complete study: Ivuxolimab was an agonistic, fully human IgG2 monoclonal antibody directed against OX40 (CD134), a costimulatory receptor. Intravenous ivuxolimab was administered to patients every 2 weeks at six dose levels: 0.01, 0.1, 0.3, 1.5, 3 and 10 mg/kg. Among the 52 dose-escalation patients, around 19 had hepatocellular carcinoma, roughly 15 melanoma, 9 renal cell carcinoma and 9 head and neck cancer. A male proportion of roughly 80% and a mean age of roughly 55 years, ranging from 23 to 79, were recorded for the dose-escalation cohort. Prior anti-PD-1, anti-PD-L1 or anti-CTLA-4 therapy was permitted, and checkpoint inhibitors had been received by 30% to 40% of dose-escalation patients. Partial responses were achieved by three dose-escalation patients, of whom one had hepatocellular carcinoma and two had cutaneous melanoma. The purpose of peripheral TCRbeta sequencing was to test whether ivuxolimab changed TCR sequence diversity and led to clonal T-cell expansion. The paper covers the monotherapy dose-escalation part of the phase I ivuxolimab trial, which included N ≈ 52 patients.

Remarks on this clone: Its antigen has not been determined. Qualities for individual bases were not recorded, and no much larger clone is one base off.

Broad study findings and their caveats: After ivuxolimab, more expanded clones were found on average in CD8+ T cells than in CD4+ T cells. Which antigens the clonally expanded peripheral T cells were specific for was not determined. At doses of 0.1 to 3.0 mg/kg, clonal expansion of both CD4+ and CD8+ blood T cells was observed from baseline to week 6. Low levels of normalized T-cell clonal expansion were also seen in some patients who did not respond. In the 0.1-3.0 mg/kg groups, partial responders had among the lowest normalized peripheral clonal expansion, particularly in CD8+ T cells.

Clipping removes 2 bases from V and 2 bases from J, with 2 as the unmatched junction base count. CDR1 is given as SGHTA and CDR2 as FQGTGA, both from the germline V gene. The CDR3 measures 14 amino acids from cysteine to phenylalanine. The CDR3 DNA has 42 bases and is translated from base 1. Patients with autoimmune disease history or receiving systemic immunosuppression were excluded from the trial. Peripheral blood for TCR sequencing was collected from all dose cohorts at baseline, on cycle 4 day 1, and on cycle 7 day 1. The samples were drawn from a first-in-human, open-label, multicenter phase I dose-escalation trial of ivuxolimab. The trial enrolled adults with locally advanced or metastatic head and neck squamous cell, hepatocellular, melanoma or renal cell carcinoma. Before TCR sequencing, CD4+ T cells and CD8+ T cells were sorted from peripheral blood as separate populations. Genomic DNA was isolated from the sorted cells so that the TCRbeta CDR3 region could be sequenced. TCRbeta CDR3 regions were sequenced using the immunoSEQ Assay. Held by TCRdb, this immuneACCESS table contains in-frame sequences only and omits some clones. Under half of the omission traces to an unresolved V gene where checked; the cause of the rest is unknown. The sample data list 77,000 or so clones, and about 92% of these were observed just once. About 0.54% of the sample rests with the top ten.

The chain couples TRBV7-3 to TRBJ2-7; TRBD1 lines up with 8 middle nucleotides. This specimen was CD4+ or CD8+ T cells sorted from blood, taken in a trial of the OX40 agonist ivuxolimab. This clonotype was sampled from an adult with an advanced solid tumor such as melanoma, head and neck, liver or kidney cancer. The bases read TGTGCCAGCAGCTTAGGGACAGGCGCCTACGAGCAGTACTTC. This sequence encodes CASSLGTGAYEQYF.